Given below is one TCR beta chain in context. This entry belongs to a study of preoperative IRX-2 immunotherapy in early breast cancer. Using immunoSEQ multiplex PCR, the repertoire was profiled, and TCRdb retains in-frame clones only, with some absent. The repertoire has 75,000 to 100,000 clones, 80% to 90% of them found once; the top ten carry around 2.1%. Germline lookup yields CDR1 LNHNV and CDR2 YYDKDF (reference sequence). CDR3 length: 17 residues. V shed 4 bases, J shed 5 bases, and the junction held 17 bases outside the gene matches. The treatment: preoperative locoregional IRX-2 cytokine immunotherapy.

The sequence derives from a human donor with breast cancer. Sequencing used tumor tissue, obtained after IRX-2 immunotherapy. This chain links TRBV15 with TRBJ2-7; TRBD2 aligns across 7 bases. The CDR3 sequence is CATSTDGGLLAPHEQYF. DNA for the CDR3: TGTGCCACCAGCACCGATGGGGGTTTACTAGCGCCCCACGAGCAGTACTTC.